What follows are 20 T cell receptor beta chains derived from one specimen sequenced in a study of T cells in Graves' hyperthyroidism and ophthalmopathy. It was RNA transcripts that yielded the amplified TCR beta CDR3 regions. HTBI primers were used for first-round RT-PCR of the TCR CDR3. MiXCR, run by TCRdb on the multiplex PCR reads, gives a single entry per CDR3 protein. The sample shows 300,000 to 450,000 distinct CDR3 sequences, roughly 14% of them seen only once. The sequenced material came from blood. All receptors derive from a man aged 25-40 years with Graves' hyperthyroidism that later progressed to Graves' ophthalmopathy.

The chain joins TRBV9 to TRBJ1-1, with D possibly being TRBD1 (5 bases). V lost 0 bases and J 5 bases, leaving 11 bases between the germline ends. The V gene's germline CDR1 is SGDLS and CDR2 YYNGEE. This CDR3 has 14 residues. CDR3 DNA: TGTGCCAGCAGCGTAGCTCAGGGTGGGACTGAAGCTTTCTTT. It specifies CASSVAQGGTEAFF.

The table lists this clonotype with many counts. CDR3 in DNA: TGTGCCAGCACCAGAATGAGTCGGGGGTACGGTAATCAGCCCCAGCATTTT. Encoded protein: CASTRMSRGYGNQPQHF. The chain recombines TRBV6-1 with TRBJ1-5, with D perhaps TRBD1 (5 bases). Deletions cut 7 bases from V and 4 bases from J, with 23 bases between. This CDR3 contains 17 residues. Germline CDR1 MNHNS, CDR2 SASEGT.

The table lists this clonotype with many counts. V and J are TRBV27 and TRBJ2-2; D remains unclear. V was shortened by 1 base and J by 5 bases, with 8 bases between the two germline ends. CDR3 length: 14 residues. Germline values: CDR1 MNHEY, CDR2 SMNVEV (reference sequence). CDR3 sequence (DNA): TGTGCCAGCAGTTTATTTGGGGAAACCGGGGAGCTGTTTTTT. It specifies CASSLFGETGELFF.

This clonotype has at least ten counts. V gene TRBV11-3 combines with J gene TRBJ1-1; D gene ambiguous. Deletions cut 0 bases from V and 1 base from J, with 9 bases between. CDR1 is SGHNT and CDR2 is YENEEA in the germline V gene. This CDR3 comprises 15 residues. DNA for the CDR3: TGTGCCAGCAGCTTAGAGGGCAGATCGAACACTGAAGCTTTCTTT. Translating gives CASSLEGRSNTEAFF.

Many counts were recorded for this clonotype. The chain combines TRBV28 with TRBJ2-3; TRBD2 agrees at 9 bases. V shed 2 bases and J 2 bases; nucleotides not matched to a gene: 5. This CDR3 is built from 16 residues. Germline CDR1 MDHEN, CDR2 SYDVKM. The CDR3 DNA reads TGTGCCAGCAGTTTAGGTAGCGGGGGTCCCACAGATACGCAGTATTTT. It codes for CASSLGSGGPTDTQYF.

The chain recombines TRBV7-9 with TRBJ2-3, with TRBD2 as a possible D gene (5 bases). V lost 1 base and J lost 3, with 11 bases in between. The CDR3 has 15 residues. Germline V lookup: CDR1 SEHNR, CDR2 FQNEAQ (reference sequence). CDR3 sequence (DNA): TGTGCCAGCAGCTTAGGTAGGACTGAGACAGATACGCAGTATTTT. Its translation: CASSLGRTETDTQYF.

The table lists this clonotype with many counts. The rearrangement uses TRBV11-2 and TRBJ2-7, with a weak D call TRBD2 (6 bases). Trimming pared 1 base from V and 4 bases from J, leaving 14 bases between. The CDR3 spans 15 residues. Germline V CDR1 and CDR2: SGHAT, FQNNGV. The CDR3 nucleotides are TGTGCCAGCAGCTTAGGCGTAGCGGCGTTGTACGAGCAGTACTTC. It is translated as CASSLGVAALYEQYF.

The J gene is TRBJ1-1, the V gene TRBV29-1; D is ambiguous. V lost 2 bases to trimming and J lost 1 base, with 14 bases between them. The CDR3 totals 15 residues. CDR1 and CDR2 from the germline V gene are SQVTM and ANQGSEA. CDR3 bases: TGCAGCGTTGAAAGGAGTAGGGCGGCGAACACTGAAGCTTTCTTT. The encoded protein is CSVERSRAANTEAFF.

This clonotype was observed a handful of times. The chain is built from TRBV5-1 and TRBJ2-2, with 7 bases matching TRBD1. V dropped 2 bases and J dropped 3; count of bases not matched to a gene: 7. The CDR3 extends over 16 amino acids. Per germline, CDR1 SGHRS and CDR2 YFSETQ. The CDR3 protein is CASSLTGTAHTGELFF. CDR3 coding DNA: TGCGCCAGCAGCTTAACCGGGACAGCTCACACCGGGGAGCTGTTTTTT.

Ten or more counts support this clonotype. The chain carries TRBV6-5 and TRBJ2-7; 9 positions match TRBD1. CDR1 and CDR2 (germline): MNHEY, SVGAGI. CDR3 length: 15 residues. Germline trimming cut 5 bases from V and 5 bases from J; bases unmatched to any gene: 10. CDR3 in amino acids: CASSARDRAANEQYF. In DNA form, the CDR3 reads TGTGCCAGCAGTGCCCGGGACAGGGCCGCGAACGAGCAGTACTTC.

J is TRBJ1-1 and V is TRBV5-1, with 7 bases that match TRBD1. The V gene's germline CDR1 is SGHRS and CDR2 YFSETQ. J was trimmed by 0 bases and V by 4 bases; bases with no gene match: 12. The CDR3 sequence is 17 residues long. CDR3 in amino acids: CASSGGTENFLNTEAFF. CDR3 DNA: TGCGCCAGCAGCGGAGGGACAGAGAATTTTTTGAACACTGAAGCTTTCTTT.

The chain carries TRBV5-1 and TRBJ2-3; no reliable D call. Germline V gives CDR1 SGHRS, CDR2 YFSETQ. With 0 bases removed from V and 0 bases from J, the gap between germline ends came to 8 bases. This CDR3 contains 15 residues. For the CDR3, the DNA is TGCGCCAGCAGCTTGGTACAGACTAGCACAGATACGCAGTATTTT. As protein: CASSLVQTSTDTQYF.

Points on this clonotype: Since a much larger clone is just one base distant, this may be a read error. The V and J genes are TRBV11-3 and TRBJ1-5; TRBD1 matches at 9 bases. The CDR3 spans 16 residues. The germline gives CDR1 SGHNT, CDR2 YENEEA. The CDR3 DNA is TGTGCCAGCAGCTTGTTGGACAGGGGCCGCAATCAGCCCCATCATTTT. Amino acids: CASSLLDRGRNQPHHF.

This clonotype was observed once. This may arise from a read error, as a much more abundant clone is one base away. The CDR3: CASRYRGKVSQPQHF. The CDR3 coding sequence is TGTGCCAGCAGATACCGTGGGAAGGTAAGTCAGCCCCAGCATTTT. The chain combines TRBV28 with TRBJ1-5, with D uncertain. The length of the CDR3 is 15 residues. CDR1 MDHEN and CDR2 SYDVKM come from the germline V gene. V shed 6 bases and J shed 6 bases, with 18 bases lying between them.

This clonotype was observed many times. This chain joins TRBV9 and TRBJ1-2; D ambiguous. Germline V gene sequence: CDR1 SGDLS, CDR2 YYNGEE. CDR3 length: 13 amino acids. The V gene lost 0 bases and the J gene lost 3 bases, with 6 bases spanning the gap. This CDR3 reads CASSVEGDYGYTF. The DNA for the CDR3 is TGTGCCAGCAGCGTAGAGGGAGACTATGGCTACACCTTC.

This clonotype was observed many times. The V gene is TRBV11-2, the J gene TRBJ2-1, with D unclear. The CDR3 contains 12 residues. CDR1 and CDR2 from the germline V gene are SGHAT and FQNNGV. The V gene lost 3 bases and the J gene lost 6 bases, with 6 bases spanning the gap. CDR3 residues: CASSFTGNEQFF. The CDR3 DNA reads TGTGCCAGCAGCTTTACTGGCAATGAGCAGTTCTTC. The variable domain in full, completed from reference TRBV11-2 and TRBJ2-1, reads EAGVAQSPRYKIIEKRQSVAFWCNPISGHATLYWYQQILGQGPKLLIQFQNNGVVDDSQLPKDRFSAERLKGVDSTLKIQPAKLEDSAVYLCASSFTGNEQFFGPGTRLTVL.

Many counts were recorded for this clonotype. The chain recombines TRBV7-8 with TRBJ1-5; D is perhaps TRBD1 (6 bases). Trimming took off 11 bases at V and 0 bases at J, with 8 bases between the two ends. Germline CDR1 is SGHVS and CDR2 is FQNEAQ. The CDR3 extends over 12 amino acids. CDR3 nucleotide sequence: TGTGCCGGGGGCTATAGCAATCAGCCCCAGCATTTT. Encoded protein: CAGGYSNQPQHF.

The sample holds many counts of this clonotype. The genes are TRBV28 and TRBJ2-5, with 9 bases that match TRBD1. V dropped 5 bases and J dropped 4; count of bases not matched to a gene: 11. CDR3 length: 16 amino acids. Germline V lookup: CDR1 MDHEN, CDR2 SYDVKM. The CDR3 DNA follows: TGTGCCAGCAGTCCATACAGGGGGCGGGTGGGAGAGACCCAGTACTTC. As protein: CASSPYRGRVGETQYF.

The chain recombines TRBV27 with TRBJ2-7; D not resolved. CDR1 is MNHEY and CDR2 is SMNVEV in the germline V gene (reference sequence). The CDR3 is made up of 15 amino acids. V was shortened by 5 bases and J by 1 base, with 15 bases between the two germline ends. CDR3 residues: CASSALTSLSYEQYF. The CDR3 region has the DNA TGTGCCAGCAGTGCCCTGACTTCCCTTTCCTACGAGCAGTACTTC.

This chain uses TRBV5-4 with TRBJ2-5; a weak D match, TRBD2 (7 bases). V lost 4 bases and J lost 5, with 15 bases in between. Germline CDR1 reads SGHNT; CDR2 reads YYREEE (reference sequence). The CDR3 consists of 14 residues. The CDR3 loop reads CASSQGGGMETQYF. The CDR3 region has the DNA TGTGCCAGCAGCCAGGGCGGGGGCATGGAGACCCAGTACTTC.